These T cell receptor beta chains were read from a single sample in a study of cytomegalovirus exposure and HLA in healthy donors. This table comes from immunoSEQ multiplex PCR, and its TCRdb copy is limited to in-frame clones, with some not included. The sample includes fewer than 250,000 clones, about 80% of them seen just once. Source material: PBMCs. These receptors were taken from a woman in her 50s in good health and CMV-seropositive. Each CDR3 is given with its conserved first and last residue. A D gene is named only where the DNA matches it firmly. Size is stated for part of the rows, as once, few or many counts, or as a class when the clone is expanded.

clone size: -
V gene: TRBV27
D gene: TRBD2
J gene: TRBJ2-3
CDR3 DNA: TGTGCCAGCAGTCCCCGACTAGCGGGGGCCCACACAGATACGCAGTATTTT
CDR3 protein: CASSPRLAGAHTDTQYF

clone size: -
V gene: TRBV18
D gene: -
J gene: TRBJ2-2
CDR3 DNA: TGTGCCAGCTCCCTTGGACAGACGAACACCGGGGAGCTGTTTTTT
CDR3 protein: CASSLGQTNTGELFF

clone size: -
V gene: TRBV5-1
D gene: -
J gene: TRBJ1-1
CDR3 DNA: TGCGCCAGCAGCCCCAGGTTTGGGGGGATAGCTTTCTTT
CDR3 protein: CASSPRFGGIAFF

clone size: -
V gene: TRBV10-2
D gene: -
J gene: TRBJ2-2
CDR3 DNA: TGCGCCAGCAGGGGGGGAAAGAACACCGGGGAGCTGTTTTTT
CDR3 protein: CASRGGKNTGELFF

clone size: -
V gene: TRBV19
D gene: -
J gene: TRBJ2-6
CDR3 DNA: TGTGCCAGTAGTATGCGGGGGCTTGGGGCCAACGTCCTGACTTTC
CDR3 protein: CASSMRGLGANVLTF

clone size: -
V gene: TRBV27
D gene: TRBD1
J gene: TRBJ1-1
CDR3 DNA: TGTGCCAGCAGCGACAGGGGTACTGAAGCTTTCTTT
CDR3 protein: CASSDRGTEAFF

clone size: once
V gene: TRBV10-1
D gene: -
J gene: TRBJ1-1
CDR3 DNA: TGCGCCAGCAGAGAGGACACCTGGAACACTGAAGCTTTCTTT
CDR3 protein: CASREDTWNTEAFF

clone size: few
V gene: TRBV6-1
D gene: -
J gene: TRBJ1-2
CDR3 DNA: TGTGCCAGCAGTGAAGCGCCCGGAGGATCCTATGGCTACACCTTC
CDR3 protein: CASSEAPGGSYGYTF

clone size: -
V gene: TRBV6-5
D gene: -
J gene: TRBJ1-2
CDR3 DNA: TGTGCCAGCAGTTACTCGTGGGCCAACTATGGCTACACCTTC
CDR3 protein: CASSYSWANYGYTF

clone size: few
V gene: TRBV30
D gene: TRBD1
J gene: TRBJ1-1
CDR3 DNA: TGTGCACAGGACAGGACGCTAGAAGCTTTCTTT
CDR3 protein: CAQDRTLEAFF

clone size: -
V gene: TRBV11-2
D gene: -
J gene: TRBJ2-7
CDR3 DNA: TGTGCCAGCAGCTTAGCCGGGAGCGACGAGCAGTACTTC
CDR3 protein: CASSLAGSDEQYF

clone size: -
V gene: TRBV6-5
D gene: TRBD1
J gene: TRBJ1-2
CDR3 DNA: TGTGCCAGCAGTCCAAGGACAGGGCCGAGCTATGGCTACACCTTC
CDR3 protein: CASSPRTGPSYGYTF

clone size: -
V gene: TRBV7-9
D gene: -
J gene: TRBJ2-5
CDR3 DNA: TGTGCCAGCAGCACAGGAAACAGCCAGTACTTC
CDR3 protein: CASSTGNSQYF

clone size: -
V gene: TRBV7-9
D gene: -
J gene: TRBJ2-3
CDR3 DNA: TGTGCCAGCAGCTTACAGACAGATACGCAGTATTTT
CDR3 protein: CASSLQTDTQYF

clone size: -
V gene: TRBV28
D gene: TRBD2
J gene: TRBJ2-5
CDR3 DNA: TGTGCCAGCAGTTCTAGCGGGGGAACGGAGACCCAGTACTTC
CDR3 protein: CASSSSGGTETQYF

clone size: -
V gene: TRBV7-2
D gene: -
J gene: TRBJ1-6
CDR3 DNA: TGTGCCAGCAGCTTAGCGCACAACCCACCCCTCCACTTT
CDR3 protein: CASSLAHNPPLHF

clone size: few
V gene: TRBV6-5
D gene: TRBD1
J gene: TRBJ2-6
CDR3 DNA: TGTGCCAGCAGGCAAGACAGGGCTGGGGCCAACGTCCTGACTTTC
CDR3 protein: CASRQDRAGANVLTF

clone size: -
V gene: TRBV5-1
D gene: TRBD2
J gene: TRBJ2-1
CDR3 DNA: TGCGCCAGCAGCTTGTTACCCCCTAGCGGGGGGTACAATGAGCAGTTCTTC
CDR3 protein: CASSLLPPSGGYNEQFF

clone size: -
V gene: TRBV30
D gene: TRBD1
J gene: TRBJ1-1
CDR3 DNA: TGTGCCTGGAGTGGGGACAGGGGCCCCGCCGTAACCACTGAAGCTTTCTTT
CDR3 protein: CAWSGDRGPAVTTEAFF

clone size: -
V gene: TRBV7-2
D gene: TRBD2
J gene: TRBJ2-5
CDR3 DNA: TGTGCCAGCAGCTTAGGGACTAGCGGGGGACAAGAGACCCAGTACTTC
CDR3 protein: CASSLGTSGGQETQYF

clone size: -
V gene: TRBV6-1
D gene: -
J gene: TRBJ1-5
CDR3 DNA: TGTGCCAGCAGTGAGTCAGGGAACAATCAGCCCCAGCATTTT
CDR3 protein: CASSESGNNQPQHF

clone size: -
V gene: TRBV28
D gene: -
J gene: TRBJ1-2
CDR3 DNA: TGTGCCAGCAGCTCGACCTCGACTCGTGGCTACACCTTC
CDR3 protein: CASSSTSTRGYTF

clone size: -
V gene: TRBV28
D gene: TRBD1
J gene: TRBJ1-3
CDR3 DNA: TGTGCCAGCATCCCGGCGGACAGGGCCATTTTTGGAAACACCATATATTTT
CDR3 protein: CASIPADRAIFGNTIYF

clone size: -
V gene: TRBV29-1
D gene: TRBD2
J gene: TRBJ2-3
CDR3 DNA: TGCAGCGTTTCTCGGGGACTAGCGGTCACAGATACGCAGTATTTT
CDR3 protein: CSVSRGLAVTDTQYF

clone size: -
V gene: TRBV9
D gene: TRBD2
J gene: TRBJ2-1
CDR3 DNA: TGTGCCAGCAGCGCGTCGGGACTAGCCTACAATGAGCAGTTCTTC
CDR3 protein: CASSASGLAYNEQFF

clone size: -
V gene: TRBV27
D gene: -
J gene: TRBJ1-6
CDR3 DNA: TGTGCCAGCAGTTTATCACAGGACCCCCCTTCACCCCTCCACTTT
CDR3 protein: CASSLSQDPPSPLHF

clone size: -
V gene: TRBV4-2
D gene: TRBD2
J gene: TRBJ2-3
CDR3 DNA: TGTGCCAGCAGCCAAGATTTGGCGGGGGGCGCGACAGATACGCAGTATTTT
CDR3 protein: CASSQDLAGGATDTQYF

clone size: -
V gene: TRBV5-6
D gene: -
J gene: TRBJ1-1
CDR3 DNA: TGTGCCAGCAGCGCCGGACTGACTGAAGCTTTCTTT
CDR3 protein: CASSAGLTEAFF

clone size: -
V gene: TRBV7-2
D gene: TRBD1
J gene: TRBJ1-2
CDR3 DNA: TGTGCCAGCAGCTCCCGATGGGCAGGGGGTGATGGCTACACCTTC
CDR3 protein: CASSSRWAGGDGYTF

clone size: -
V gene: TRBV6-5
D gene: -
J gene: TRBJ1-1
CDR3 DNA: TGTGCCAGCCGACAGCGGGGCACTGAAGCTTTCTTT
CDR3 protein: CASRQRGTEAFF

clone size: few
V gene: TRBV7-4
D gene: -
J gene: TRBJ2-7
CDR3 DNA: TGTGCCAGTTACGGACAAGGCCTTATCTACGAGCAGTACTTC
CDR3 protein: CASYGQGLIYEQYF

clone size: -
V gene: TRBV6-5
D gene: TRBD1
J gene: TRBJ1-3
CDR3 DNA: TGTGCCAGCAGTTACTCTCCAGGGGGCGGCGGAAACACCATATATTTT
CDR3 protein: CASSYSPGGGGNTIYF

clone size: -
V gene: TRBV5-1
D gene: TRBD1
J gene: TRBJ1-2
CDR3 DNA: TGCGCCAGCAGCTTGGGCCCCACAGGGGACTATGGCTACACCTTC
CDR3 protein: CASSLGPTGDYGYTF

clone size: -
V gene: TRBV4-1
D gene: -
J gene: TRBJ1-5
CDR3 DNA: TGCGCCAGCAGCCCAACTCCTTGGCAGCCCCAGCATTTT
CDR3 protein: CASSPTPWQPQHF

clone size: -
V gene: TRBV5-6
D gene: -
J gene: TRBJ2-4
CDR3 DNA: TGTGCCAGCAGCTTGGGTAGGGCGCAGGGTTGGAATAAAAACATTCAGTACTTC
CDR3 protein: CASSLGRAQGWNKNIQYF

clone size: -
V gene: TRBV30
D gene: -
J gene: TRBJ1-6
CDR3 DNA: TGTGCCTGGAGTGCCTCTGATTCACCCCTCCACTTT
CDR3 protein: CAWSASDSPLHF

clone size: -
V gene: TRBV9
D gene: -
J gene: TRBJ2-7
CDR3 DNA: TGTGCCAGCAGCGTAGGGTTTACACTACACTACGAGCAGTACTTC
CDR3 protein: CASSVGFTLHYEQYF

clone size: -
V gene: TRBV2
D gene: TRBD1
J gene: TRBJ1-6
CDR3 DNA: TGTGCCAGCATAAGGGACAGGGGCTCCTATAATTCACCCCTCCACTTT
CDR3 protein: CASIRDRGSYNSPLHF

clone size: -
V gene: TRBV7-2
D gene: -
J gene: TRBJ1-2
CDR3 DNA: TGTGCCAGCAGCTTAGCGGGGCAGAACTATGGCTACACCTTC
CDR3 protein: CASSLAGQNYGYTF

clone size: -
V gene: TRBV28
D gene: TRBD1
J gene: TRBJ2-1
CDR3 DNA: TGTGCCAGCAGTCCTCCCAGGGGGAATGAGCAGTTCTTC
CDR3 protein: CASSPPRGNEQFF

clone size: -
V gene: TRBV7-8
D gene: -
J gene: TRBJ2-1
CDR3 DNA: TGTGCCAGCAGCTTAGTTAGCAGGGGGGTGGTAAATGAGCAGTTCTTC
CDR3 protein: CASSLVSRGVVNEQFF

clone size: -
V gene: TRBV7-9
D gene: -
J gene: TRBJ2-7
CDR3 DNA: TGTGCCAGCAGCTTCGGGTGGGAGCAGTACTTC
CDR3 protein: CASSFGWEQYF